Sequencing of this T cell receptor (beta chain) was carried out in a study of blood T cell repertoires in COVID-19. Study information: Material from acute and convalescent COVID-19 was sourced from the United States, Italy and Spain. PBMCs, B-cell-depleted T cells, or T cells were the source of the cDNA or gDNA that made up the material.

The CDR3 sequence is 13 residues long. V shed 10 bases, J shed 0 bases, and the junction held 2 bases outside the gene matches. In germline, CDR1 is ENHRY, CDR2 SYGVKD. This clone has a single count. Per the original methods: Amplified reference gene primers provided the basis for estimating nucleated cell counts. Generated by immunoSEQ multiplex PCR, the TCRdb table keeps only in-frame clones and is missing some. From that table come the V and J calls and clone size; the DNA was used to work out D and trimming. The data show more than 70,000 clones, with about four fifths seen just once and roughly 4.8% held by the top ten.

V gene TRBV10-3 combines with J gene TRBJ1-5; TRBD1 aligns across 8 bases. This sequence originates from an elderly woman with active or convalescent COVID-19. Material for sequencing was peripheral blood. The CDR3 here is CATQGGSNQPQHF. The CDR3 DNA reads as TGTGCCACACAGGGGGGTAGCAATCAGCCCCAGCATTTT.